Listed here are 27 T cell receptor beta chains from one sample, sequenced in a study of control samples from healthy donors and cancer patients (dated by TCRdb to about 2020). The method behind the library was the immunoSEQ multiplex PCR assay. The table comes from immuneACCESS by way of TCRdb, which keeps in-frame sequences with V and J called. Part of the clones is missing from these tables; in studies checked, under half for an unresolved V gene and the rest for unknown reasons. The sample profile shows about 100,000 clones; roughly 87% of them were found once. 15% to 20% of the sample is in the top ten clones. Sequenced input: blood. The source is a woman aged 45-65 years in good health.

The rearrangement joins TRBV7-6 to TRBJ2-1, with 8 bases matching TRBD1. Trimming cost V 5 bases and J 5 bases; bases outside gene matches: 11. There are 16 residues in the CDR3. Germline V gene sequence: CDR1 SGHVS, CDR2 FNYEAQ. The CDR3 loop reads CASSRRTGNSNNEQFF. In DNA, the CDR3 is TGTGCCAGCAGCCGTAGGACAGGGAACAGCAACAATGAGCAGTTCTTC. Filled out from reference TRBV7-6 and TRBJ2-1, the complete variable domain reads GAGVSQSPRYKVTKRGQDVALRCDPISGHVSLYWYRQALGQGPEFLTYFNYEAQQDKSGLPNDRFSAERPEGSISTLTIQRTEQRDSAMYRCASSRRTGNSNNEQFFGPGTRLTVL.

The chain couples TRBV14 to TRBJ1-1; D unclear. CDR3 length equals 14 residues. CDR1 and CDR2 from the germline V gene are SGHDN and FVKESK. The V end was cut by 1 base, the J end by 5 bases, with 11 bases between. CDR3 residues: CASSQAAVGTEAFF. DNA for the CDR3: TGTGCCAGCAGCCAAGCGGCAGTCGGGACTGAAGCTTTCTTT.

The gene calls are TRBV4-1 and TRBJ1-2, with D tentatively TRBD1 (5 bases). Trimming pared 5 bases from V and 8 bases from J, leaving 18 bases between. The CDR3 totals 14 residues. CDR1 MGHRA and CDR2 YSYEKL come from the germline V gene. The CDR3, as DNA: TGCGCCAGCAGCTCTCCCAGGGCCTACGAGGGCTACACCTTC. Translated: CASSSPRAYEGYTF.

The rearrangement joins TRBV5-1 to TRBJ2-1; D uncertain. There are 14 residues in the CDR3. The V end was cut by 5 bases, the J end by 4 bases, with 13 bases between. Per germline, CDR1 SGHRS and CDR2 YFSETQ. The chain's CDR3 is CASSGPPLYNEQFF. CDR3 DNA sequence: TGCGCCAGCAGTGGACCTCCATTATACAATGAGCAGTTCTTC.

The J gene is TRBJ1-2, the V gene TRBV30; D is unclear. The length of the CDR3 is 13 residues. Trimming pared 5 bases from V and 5 bases from J, leaving 15 bases between. The V gene's germline CDR1 is GTSNPN and CDR2 SVGIG (reference sequence). In DNA, the CDR3 is TGTGCCTGGTCCCCGACGGAAGATTATGGCTACACCTTC. It specifies CAWSPTEDYGYTF. Supplemented by reference TRBV30 and TRBJ1-2, the full variable domain reads SQTIHQWPATLVQPVGSPLSLECTVEGTSNPNLYWYRQAAGRGLQLLFYSVGIGQISSEVPQNLSASRPQDRQFILSSKKLLLSDSGFYLCAWSPTEDYGYTFGSGTRLTVV.

In this sample, this clone turned up once. The chain links TRBV5-1 to TRBJ1-1; 10 bases line up with TRBD1. CDR3 length: 17 amino acids. Germline CDR1 is SGHRS and CDR2 is YFSETQ. J gave up 0 bases and V 0 bases, and 5 bases lay outside the gene matches. The CDR3 bases are TGCGCCAGCAGCTTGGGCGGGACAGGGGTCATGAACACTGAAGCTTTCTTT. This sequence encodes CASSLGGTGVMNTEAFF.

Concerning this clone itself: Relative to the germline gene, one junction end is altered; a read error may explain this. The rearrangement links TRBV27 to TRBJ2-4; D is uncertain. This CDR3 has 13 amino acids. Germline CDR1 MNHEY, CDR2 SMNVEV (reference sequence). The CDR3 bases are TGTGCCAGCAGTTTAAAGCGAGGAAACATTCAATACTTC. Its translation is CASSLKRGNIQYF.

The sample holds a few counts of this clone. CDR3 coding DNA: TGTGCCAGCAGTGGAGTCTTGAACACTGAAGCTTTCTTT. Translation gives CASSGVLNTEAFF. This chain uses TRBV6-2 or TRBV6-3 with TRBJ1-1; D is undetermined. The CDR3 runs 13 residues. Germline CDR1 and CDR2: MNHEY and SVGEGT. V dropped 5 bases and J dropped 0 bases, with 7 bases sitting between them.

This clone was picked up a small number of times. This chain connects TRBV5-1 to TRBJ1-3; the D is unclear. Looked up from germline, CDR1 is SGHRS and CDR2 is YFSETQ. V lost 0 bases and J 1 base, leaving 8 bases between the germline ends. The CDR3 is made up of 15 amino acids. CDR3 protein: CASSLDRGSGNTIYF. The CDR3 DNA sequence: TGCGCCAGCAGCTTGGACCGAGGTTCTGGAAACACCATATATTTT.

V and J are TRBV14 and TRBJ2-3, with a possible D match to TRBD2 (6 bases). CDR1 is SGHDN, CDR2 FVKESK, per germline. CDR3 length: 13 amino acids. Trimming took 3 bases from V and 8 from J, leaving 12 bases between them. CDR3 coding DNA: TGTGCCAGCAGCCACGGGGCCGGGGGTACGCAGTATTTT. Translating gives CASSHGAGGTQYF. The full variable domain, rest sourced from reference TRBV14 and TRBJ2-3, is EAGVTQFPSHSVIEKGQTVTLRCDPISGHDNLYWYRRVMGKEIKFLLHFVKESKQDESGMPNNRFLAERTGGTYSTLKVQPAELEDSGVYFCASSHGAGGTQYFGPGTRLTVL.

This rearrangement joins TRBV9 to TRBJ2-7; maybe TRBD1 (6 bases). Germline assignment: CDR1 SGDLS and CDR2 YYNGEE. This CDR3 has 16 amino acids. V was pared by 0 bases and J by 0 bases, with 13 bases between. The CDR3 sequence is CASSVGLGQTSYEQYF. The CDR3 DNA is TGTGCCAGCAGCGTAGGGTTAGGACAGACCTCCTACGAGCAGTACTTC.

This sequence joins TRBV16 and TRBJ1-4; the match to TRBD1 covers 8 bases. J was trimmed by 7 bases and V by 6 bases; bases with no gene match: 13. From germline, CDR1 is KGHSY and CDR2 FQNENV. CDR3 length: 16 amino acids. In DNA, the CDR3 is TGTGCCAGCAGTAATCTGGACAGGGAAAGTTTTGAAAAACTGTTTTTT. Its translation is CASSNLDRESFEKLFF.

The J gene is TRBJ2-1, the V gene TRBV24-1; D could derive from TRBD1 or TRBD2 (5 bases each). The CDR3 has 15 amino acids. CDR1 KGHDR and CDR2 SFDVKD come from the germline V gene. V lost 5 bases to trimming and J lost 6 bases, with 16 bases between them. The CDR3 loop is CATSARGPHFNEQFF. Here the CDR3 DNA reads TGTGCCACCAGTGCTAGGGGACCCCATTTCAATGAGCAGTTCTTC.

The chain combines TRBV12-5 with TRBJ2-7; 8 nucleotides line up with TRBD1. This CDR3 contains 14 residues. In germline, CDR1 is LGHNT, CDR2 FRNRAP. J lost 7 bases, V lost 5 bases, and 10 bases had no gene match. The DNA for the CDR3 is TGTGCTAGTGGTCCCAAGGACAGGGTAAGAGAGCAGTACTTC. It specifies CASGPKDRVREQYF.

The V call is TRBV19, the J call TRBJ2-4; no definite D call. V was cut by 3 bases and J by 5 bases, with 17 bases left in between. The CDR3 spans 16 residues. Germline assignment: CDR1 LNHDA and CDR2 SQIVND (reference sequence). DNA for the CDR3: TGTGCCAGTAGTATGACGCGTAAGTTCTCAGAAAACATTCAGTACTTC. It specifies CASSMTRKFSENIQYF.

The J gene is TRBJ1-2, the V gene TRBV25-1, with 9 bases that match TRBD1. Unmatched junction bases numbered 4, after V lost 6 bases and J lost 2 bases. CDR3 length: 14 residues. Germline CDR1 reads MGHDK; CDR2 reads SYGVNS. The CDR3 sequence: CASSPDRGNYGYTF. The CDR3 nucleotides are TGTGCCAGCAGCCCCGACAGGGGGAACTATGGCTACACCTTC.

This clone was seen only a few times. The DNA for the CDR3 is TGTGCCTCTTTAGGAGGCGATATTTACAATGAGCAGTTCTTC. It is translated as CASLGGDIYNEQFF. The chain is built from TRBV19 and TRBJ2-1; tentative D call: TRBD2 (5 bases). The V and J ends lost 11 bases and 4 bases respectively, with 18 bases between them. The length of the CDR3 is 14 residues. Looked up from germline, CDR1 is LNHDA and CDR2 is SQIVND (reference sequence).

V gene TRBV9 combines with J gene TRBJ2-1; D is ambiguous. Germline V lookup: CDR1 SGDLS, CDR2 YYNGEE. The CDR3 is made up of 12 amino acids. Trimming stripped 4 bases from V and 10 bases from J, with 12 bases between. CDR3 loop: CASSLQAREQFF. CDR3 nucleotides: TGTGCCAGCAGCCTCCAAGCACGGGAGCAGTTCTTC.

This clone was seen a single time. The chain recombines TRBV4-1 with TRBJ2-4; TRBD2 matches 11 bases. V lost 7 bases to trimming and J lost 6 bases; unmatched junction nucleotides: 5. This CDR3 has 14 residues. CDR1 and CDR2 (germline): MGHRA, YSYEKL. The CDR3 DNA reads TGCGCCAGCACCCTTCTAGCGGGAGGAAACATTCAGTACTTC. This codes for CASTLLAGGNIQYF.

The V and J genes are TRBV11-2 and TRBJ2-2, with D uncertain. The CDR3 has 14 residues. The V end was cut by 1 base, the J end by 2 bases, with 5 bases between. Germline V gene data show CDR1 as SGHAT and CDR2 as FQNNGV. The CDR3 protein is CASSLAGNTGELFF. CDR3 sequence (DNA): TGTGCCAGCAGCTTAGCGGGCAACACCGGGGAGCTGTTTTTT.

The rearrangement joins TRBV7-7 to TRBJ2-2; D unclear. CDR1 and CDR2 from the germline V gene are SSHAT and FNYEAQ (reference sequence). The CDR3 contains 15 residues. V shed 5 bases and J shed 7 bases, with 17 bases lying between them. The DNA of the CDR3 is TGTGCCAGCAGCCCGACCGGGCCCCTGGTCGGGGAGCTGTTTTTT. Its translation: CASSPTGPLVGELFF.

CDR3 nucleotides: TGTGCCAGCAGCTGGGGGGACTCCGCGGCTTTCTTT. Its protein product is CASSWGDSAAFF. The chain is built from TRBV5-5 and TRBJ1-1, with TRBD1 as a possible D gene (5 bases). The V gene lost 3 bases and the J gene lost 11 bases, with 14 bases spanning the gap. Per the germline V gene, CDR1 is SGHKS and CDR2 is YYEKEE (reference sequence). The CDR3 is 12 amino acids.

The chain is built from TRBV5-6 and TRBJ1-3, with no clear D. Trimming took 2 bases from V and 0 from J, leaving 9 bases between them. Germline assignment: CDR1 SGHDT and CDR2 YYEEEE. This CDR3 is built from 15 residues. The CDR3 DNA is TGTGCCAGCAGCTTCCAGACCCTCTCTGGAAACACCATATATTTT. This translates into CASSFQTLSGNTIYF.

V and J are TRBV3-1 (or the pseudogene TRBV3-2) and TRBJ1-1, with D maybe TRBD1 (6 bases). Trimming took 4 bases from V and 5 from J, leaving 11 bases between them. This CDR3 region has 13 residues. CDR1 is LGHDT and CDR2 is YNNKEL in the germline V gene (reference sequence). Written as DNA, the CDR3 is TGTGCCAGCAGCCGGGGGACACGGACTGAAGCTTTCTTT. This encodes CASSRGTRTEAFF.

The genes are TRBV19 and TRBJ2-1; 8 bases are a match to TRBD2. Germline assignment: CDR1 LNHDA and CDR2 SQIVND (reference sequence). J gave up 0 bases and V 9 bases, and 4 bases lay outside the gene matches. The CDR3 extends over 14 amino acids. The DNA for the CDR3 is TGTGCCAGCAAGAGCGGGAGCTCCTACAATGAGCAGTTCTTC. It codes for CASKSGSSYNEQFF.

The chain joins TRBV6-6 to TRBJ1-2, with D hard to call. The germline V gene encodes CDR1 MNHNY and CDR2 SVGAGI (reference sequence). The length of the CDR3 is 13 residues. Between the trimmed V and J ends, which lost 7 bases and 11 bases, there was a span of 20 bases. The CDR3 protein is CASKTNARVSYTF. CDR3 in DNA: TGTGCCAGCAAGACGAATGCAAGGGTTTCTTACACCTTC.

V gene TRBV10-3 combines with J gene TRBJ2-1; possibly TRBD2 for D (6 bases). Trimming stripped 10 bases from V and 7 bases from J, with 14 bases between. The CDR3 is 12 amino acids. The germline V gene has CDR1 ENHRY and CDR2 SYGVKD. CDR3 DNA: TGTGCCAGTTCCGGGACTCCGAATGAGCAGTTCTTC. Translated, it gives CASSGTPNEQFF.